A selection of T cell receptor beta chains follows, all from one sample in a study of blood T cell repertoires in COVID-19. Data came from immunoSEQ multiplex PCR; TCRdb stores just in-frame clones and leaves some out. Among some 270,000 clones listed, more than 80% were seen once. The sequenced sample consisted of PBMCs or T cells enriched from blood (not recorded which). The source of these receptors is a woman in her 30s with acute COVID-19. CDR3s include the opening cysteine and the closing phenylalanine or tryptophan. Fields, in order: CDR3 protein, J gene, V gene.

CASSQDDQANYGYTF | TRBJ1-2 | TRBV4-1
CASSLGQNMNTEAFF | TRBJ1-1 | TRBV18
CASSKTGTGPTDTQYF | TRBJ2-3 | TRBV21-1
CSASFLLPGQPNYGYTF | TRBJ1-2 | TRBV20-1
CASRGVDTQYF | TRBJ2-3 | TRBV28
CASSDLSGRNYNEQFF | TRBJ2-1 | TRBV9
CASSFAGGPTGELFF | TRBJ2-2 | TRBV28
CSVEDGRGGSTEAFF | TRBJ1-1 | TRBV29-1
CASAQRATSYNEQFF | TRBJ2-1 | TRBV7-6
CASSPPHGDSNEQFF | TRBJ2-1 | TRBV11-1
CASSPQGTGGLYEQYF | TRBJ2-7 | TRBV27
CASSLDTANLEQYF | TRBJ2-7 | TRBV5-1
CASSFSYEQYF | TRBJ2-7 | TRBV7-9
CASSLEASGRYEQYF | TRBJ2-7 | TRBV11-2
CAGQREGAYNEQFF | TRBJ2-1 | TRBV7-9
CATTGSTDTQYF | TRBJ2-3 | TRBV15
CASSSMGGAEAFF | TRBJ1-1 | TRBV11-2
CASGRPSTDTQYF | TRBJ2-3 | TRBV9
CASSPRDTSDYTF | TRBJ1-2 | TRBV18
CASSPSGSDTQYF | TRBJ2-3 | TRBV7-3
CASRSGDSRTGELFF | TRBJ2-2 | TRBV7-3
CASSVVTGSATEAFF | TRBJ1-1 | TRBV2
CATSDLAGVNTDTQYF | TRBJ2-3 | TRBV24-1
CACRKSGGYEQYF | TRBJ2-7 | TRBV12-3/TRBV12-4
CASSFFSGELFF | TRBJ2-2 | TRBV27
CASSALVSGRTPKDHEQYF | TRBJ2-7 | TRBV5-1
CASSETSGSSYNEQFF | TRBJ2-1 | TRBV2
CASTYLEGGTQYF | TRBJ2-3 | TRBV28
CASSQDITEVPSRESNYGYTF | TRBJ1-2 | TRBV4-3
CASRRGQGEEYF | TRBJ2-3 | TRBV7-9
CASSLWAGDPSGANVLTF | TRBJ2-6 | TRBV28
CASSPDRYYEQYF | TRBJ2-7 | TRBV18
CASSPGSGTGELFF | TRBJ1-4 | TRBV5-1
CASSPSTGLSYEQYF | TRBJ2-7 | TRBV7-9
CSASTGTGEKLFF | TRBJ1-4 | TRBV29-1
CSVELTGGSSTYEQYF | TRBJ2-7 | TRBV29-1
CASSRDGNSYEQYF | TRBJ2-7 | TRBV28
CASRGRGRNRDRGSGELFF | TRBJ2-2 | TRBV11-2
CASLSGRTYTGELFF | TRBJ2-2 | TRBV19
CASSLDRGSTEAFF | TRBJ1-1 | TRBV28
CASSPGLAGIDEQFF | TRBJ2-1 | TRBV18
CSASRPDSRPNEKLFF | TRBJ1-4 | TRBV20-1
CASRFGGRSGRTDTQYF | TRBJ2-3 | TRBV7-8
CASSQDTGSNQPQHF | TRBJ1-5 | TRBV4-2
CASSQATQYPSGRYYNEQFF | TRBJ2-1 | TRBV3-1/TRBV3-2
CASSSLRAGGGYTF | TRBJ1-2 | TRBV5-1
CASTSSHMNTEAFF | TRBJ1-1 | TRBV5-4
CASSALAGGLGTDTQYF | TRBJ2-3 | TRBV6-2/TRBV6-3
CASSQEIMNTEAFF | TRBJ1-1 | TRBV4-3
CAIGQPSGYTF | TRBJ1-2 | TRBV10-3
CATSDRQATDTQYF | TRBJ2-3 | TRBV24-1
CASSGGGEETQYF | TRBJ2-5 | TRBV7-2
CASSLGASGTATDTQYF | TRBJ2-3 | TRBV13
CASSIGDRRYGYTF | TRBJ1-2 | TRBV19
CASKRAGSTDTQYF | TRBJ2-3 | TRBV19
CASSISSGSLEQFF | TRBJ2-1 | TRBV7-9
CASSQLGRRRGKEQYF | TRBJ2-7 | TRBV14